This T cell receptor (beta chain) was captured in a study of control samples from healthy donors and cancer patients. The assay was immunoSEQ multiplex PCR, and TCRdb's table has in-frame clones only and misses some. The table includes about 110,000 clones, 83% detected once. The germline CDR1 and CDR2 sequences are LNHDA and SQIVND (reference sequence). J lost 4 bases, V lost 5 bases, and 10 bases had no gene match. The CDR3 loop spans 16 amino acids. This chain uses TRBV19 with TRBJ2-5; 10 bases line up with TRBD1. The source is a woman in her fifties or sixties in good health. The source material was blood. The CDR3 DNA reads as TGTGCCAGTAGTGTCAACTCGGGACAGGGGACAGAGACCCAGTACTTC. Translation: CASSVNSGQGTETQYF.